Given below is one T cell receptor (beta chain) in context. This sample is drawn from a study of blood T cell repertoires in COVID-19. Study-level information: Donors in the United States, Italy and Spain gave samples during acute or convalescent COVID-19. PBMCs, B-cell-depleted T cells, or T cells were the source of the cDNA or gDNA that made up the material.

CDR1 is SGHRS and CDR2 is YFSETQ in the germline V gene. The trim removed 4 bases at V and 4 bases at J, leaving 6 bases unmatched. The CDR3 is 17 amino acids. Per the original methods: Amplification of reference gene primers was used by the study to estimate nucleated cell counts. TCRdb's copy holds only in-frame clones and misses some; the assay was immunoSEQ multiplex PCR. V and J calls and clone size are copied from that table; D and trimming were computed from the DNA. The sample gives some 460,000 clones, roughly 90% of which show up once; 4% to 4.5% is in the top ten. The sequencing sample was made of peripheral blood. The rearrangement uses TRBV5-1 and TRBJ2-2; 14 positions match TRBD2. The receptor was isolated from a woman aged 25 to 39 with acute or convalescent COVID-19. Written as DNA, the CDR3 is TGCGCCAGCAGCCCCGGACTAGCGGGGGGAGCCACCGGGGAGCTGTTTTTT. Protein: CASSPGLAGGATGELFF.